Included here is one TCR beta chain sequence, with context. Its antigen is not known. The sample belongs to a study of cytomegalovirus exposure and HLA in healthy donors. General observations from the study: TCR beta chains associated with HLA were, in a later analysis, more clonally expanded than equally common others. Versus the roughly 690-donor mean, an Asian-associated ancestry cluster reportedly showed fewer N-insertions in a later analysis.

A multiplex PCR was run with 60 Vbeta primers and 13 Jbeta primers. The method was immunoSEQ multiplex PCR; TCRdb's version includes in-frame clones alone and lacks a portion of them. The sample yields about 200,000 clones, 70% to 85% seen once. The CDR3 is 15 residues long. Germline loops: CDR1 SGHAT, CDR2 FQNNGV. V was cut by 2 bases and J by 2 bases, with 10 bases left in between. Sequencing input: PBMCs. This chain connects TRBV11-2 to TRBJ2-1; D might be TRBD2 (6 bases). The sequence came from a man aged 45-65 years in good health and CMV-seronegative. The CDR3, as DNA: TGTGCCAGCAGCTTATCAGCGGGCACCTACAATGAGCAGTTCTTC. Translating it yields CASSLSAGTYNEQFF.